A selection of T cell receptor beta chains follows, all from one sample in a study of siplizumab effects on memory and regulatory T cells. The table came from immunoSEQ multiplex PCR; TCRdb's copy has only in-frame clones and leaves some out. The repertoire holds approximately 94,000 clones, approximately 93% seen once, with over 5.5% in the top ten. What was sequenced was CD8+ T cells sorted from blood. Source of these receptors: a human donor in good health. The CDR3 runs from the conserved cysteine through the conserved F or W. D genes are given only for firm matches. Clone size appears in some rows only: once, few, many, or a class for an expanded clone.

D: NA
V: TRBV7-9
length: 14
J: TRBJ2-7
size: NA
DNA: TGTGCCAGCAGCCTATTGGGTCTATATGTAGAGCAGTACTTC
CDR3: CASSLLGLYVEQYF

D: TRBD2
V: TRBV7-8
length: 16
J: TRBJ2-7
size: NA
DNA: TGTGCCAGCAGCTCCCGACTAGCGGGAGGGCGGAACGAGCAGTACTTC
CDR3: CASSSRLAGGRNEQYF

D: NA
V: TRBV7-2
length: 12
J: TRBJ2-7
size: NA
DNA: TGTGCCAGCAGCCGGACACTCTACGAGCAGTACTTC
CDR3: CASSRTLYEQYF

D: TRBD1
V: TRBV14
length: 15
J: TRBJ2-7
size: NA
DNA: TGTGCCAGCAGCCAACAGACAGGGGGAGCCTACGAGCAGTACTTC
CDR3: CASSQQTGGAYEQYF

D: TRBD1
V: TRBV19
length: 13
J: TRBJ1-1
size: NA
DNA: TGTGCCAGTCAGGACAGGGGGGGTACTGAAGCTTTCTTT
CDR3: CASQDRGGTEAFF

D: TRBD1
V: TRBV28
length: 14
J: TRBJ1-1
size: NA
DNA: TGTGCCAGCAGTCCAGGGGGCAGGGGCACTGAAGCTTTCTTT
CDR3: CASSPGGRGTEAFF

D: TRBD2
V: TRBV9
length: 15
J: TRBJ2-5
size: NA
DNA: TGTGCCAGCAGCGCGGGAGCGGGGGGGCAGGAGACCCAGTACTTC
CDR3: CASSAGAGGQETQYF

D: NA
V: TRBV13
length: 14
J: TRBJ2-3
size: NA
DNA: TGTGCCAGCAGCTTATTGCTCGCCACAGATACGCAGTATTTT
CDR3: CASSLLLATDTQYF

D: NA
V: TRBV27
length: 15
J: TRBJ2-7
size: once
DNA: TGTGCCAGCAGCCCCATCCGGGGAGAGCTCTACGAGCAGTACTTC
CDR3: CASSPIRGELYEQYF

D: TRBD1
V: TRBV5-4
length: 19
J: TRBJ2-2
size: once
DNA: TGTGCCAGCAGCTTGCACTGGGCACAAGGACAGGGGGTTGACGGGGAGCTGTTTTTT
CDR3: CASSLHWAQGQGVDGELFF

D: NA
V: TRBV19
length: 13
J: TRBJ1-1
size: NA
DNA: TGTGCCAGTAATCCGGGCCTGAACACTGAAGCTTTCTTT
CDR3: CASNPGLNTEAFF

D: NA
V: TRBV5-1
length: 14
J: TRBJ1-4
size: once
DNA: TGCGCCAGCAGCTTGATGGCAGGCAATGAAAAACTGTTTTTT
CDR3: CASSLMAGNEKLFF

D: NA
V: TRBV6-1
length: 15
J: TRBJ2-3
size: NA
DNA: TGTGCCACGGACACCGACGGTGCTAGCACAGATACGCAGTATTTT
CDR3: CATDTDGASTDTQYF

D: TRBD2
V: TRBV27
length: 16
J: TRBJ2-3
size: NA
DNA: TGTGCCAGCAGTTCTGGACTAGCGGGGTGGGCAGATACGCAGTATTTT
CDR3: CASSSGLAGWADTQYF

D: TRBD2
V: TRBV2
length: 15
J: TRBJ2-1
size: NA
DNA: TGTGCCAGCAGCCTCGCCGGACTAGCGGGCAATGAGCAGTTCTTC
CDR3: CASSLAGLAGNEQFF

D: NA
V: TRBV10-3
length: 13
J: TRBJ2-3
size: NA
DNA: TGTGCCATCAGTGAGTCGGTAGGAACTACGCAGTATTTT
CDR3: CAISESVGTTQYF